This T cell receptor beta chain appears in the sequencing data of a study of graft-versus-host responses after intestinal transplantation. Study information: Every recipient had anti-thymocyte globulin induction and approximately three years of tacrolimus plus steroids. Broader study findings: Among circulating GvH clones, peak levels were associated with early post-transplant declines in HvG clones. In patients with graft-donor T cell macrochimerism, allograft graft-versus-host to host-versus-graft clonal ratios were high. Analysis identified GvH clones in recipient marrow, with some appearing first in ileum or blood.

In germline, CDR1 is SGDLS, CDR2 YYNGEE. Trimming shortened V by 3 bases and J by 5 bases, and 21 bases separated the two germline ends. The CDR3 has 17 residues. Some clones are missing from TCRdb's copy, which holds only in-frame ones; the method was immunoSEQ multiplex PCR. The sample carries approximately 20,000 clones, around 86% recorded once. Points on this clone: Antigen specificity is unknown.

The clonotype comes from a human patient who received an intestinal transplant, so some T cells may come from the graft donor. The sequencing used bone marrow, collected 120 to 130 days after transplant. The V call is TRBV9, the J call TRBJ2-4, with a weak D call TRBD1 (6 bases). This chain's CDR3 is CASSAGAPAGAENIQYF. CDR3 sequence (DNA): TGTGCCAGCAGCGCAGGGGCCCCCGCCGGGGCCGAAAACATTCAGTACTTC.